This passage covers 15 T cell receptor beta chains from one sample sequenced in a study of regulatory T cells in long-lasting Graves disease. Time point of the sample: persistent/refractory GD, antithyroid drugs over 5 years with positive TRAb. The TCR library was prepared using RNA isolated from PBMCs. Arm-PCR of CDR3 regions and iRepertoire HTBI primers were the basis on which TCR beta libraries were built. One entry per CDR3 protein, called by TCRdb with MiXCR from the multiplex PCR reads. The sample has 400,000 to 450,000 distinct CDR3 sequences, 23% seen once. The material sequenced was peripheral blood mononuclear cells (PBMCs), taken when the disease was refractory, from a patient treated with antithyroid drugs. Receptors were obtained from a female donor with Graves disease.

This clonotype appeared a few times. CDR3 region: CASSLEAGMRTEAFF. The CDR3 DNA follows: TGCGCCAGCAGCTTGGAGGCGGGCATGAGAACTGAAGCTTTCTTT. V gene TRBV5-1 combines with J gene TRBJ1-1; D call uncertain. The length of the CDR3 is 15 residues. The V end was cut by 0 bases, the J end by 5 bases, with 14 bases between. The germline CDR1 and CDR2 sequences are SGHRS and YFSETQ.

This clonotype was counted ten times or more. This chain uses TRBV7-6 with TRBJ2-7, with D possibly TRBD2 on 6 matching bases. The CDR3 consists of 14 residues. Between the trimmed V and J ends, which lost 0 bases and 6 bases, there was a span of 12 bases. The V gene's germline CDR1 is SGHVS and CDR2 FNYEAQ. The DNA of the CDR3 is TGTGCCAGCAGCTTAGCGCGGGATGGAGGCGAGCAGTACTTC. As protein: CASSLARDGGEQYF.

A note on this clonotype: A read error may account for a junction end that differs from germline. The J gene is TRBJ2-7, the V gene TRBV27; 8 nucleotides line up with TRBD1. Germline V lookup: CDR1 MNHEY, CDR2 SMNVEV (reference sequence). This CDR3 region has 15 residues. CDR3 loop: CASRPSQGQVAIEGF. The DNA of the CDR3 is TGTGCCAGCAGACCATCCCAGGGACAGGTAGCAATCGAGGGTTTC.

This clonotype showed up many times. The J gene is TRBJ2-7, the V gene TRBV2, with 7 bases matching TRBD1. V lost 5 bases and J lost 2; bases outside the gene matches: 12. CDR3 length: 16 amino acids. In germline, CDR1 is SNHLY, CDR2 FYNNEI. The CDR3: CASSRGASGTAYEQYF. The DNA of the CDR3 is TGTGCCAGCAGTAGAGGAGCTTCTGGGACAGCCTACGAGCAGTACTTC.

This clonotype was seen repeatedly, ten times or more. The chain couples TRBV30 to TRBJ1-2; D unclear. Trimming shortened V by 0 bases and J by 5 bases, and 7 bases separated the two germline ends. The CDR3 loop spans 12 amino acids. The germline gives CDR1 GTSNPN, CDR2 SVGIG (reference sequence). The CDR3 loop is CAWSVSSYGYTF. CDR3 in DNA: TGTGCCTGGAGTGTAAGCAGTTATGGCTACACCTTC.

The CDR3 DNA follows: TGCGCCAGCAGCGTGGACAGGACGCTCTACGAGCAGTACTTC. This codes for CASSVDRTLYEQYF. This chain joins TRBV5-1 and TRBJ2-7; the match to TRBD1 covers 7 bases. The length of the CDR3 is 14 residues. Germline-derived CDR1 and CDR2 are SGHRS and YFSETQ. V was clipped by 4 bases and J by 3 bases; unmatched bases: 7.

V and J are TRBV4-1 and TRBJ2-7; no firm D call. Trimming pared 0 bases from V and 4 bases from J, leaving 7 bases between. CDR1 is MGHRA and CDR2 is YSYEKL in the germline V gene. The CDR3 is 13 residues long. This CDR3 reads CASSQDYGYEQYF. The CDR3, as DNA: TGCGCCAGCAGCCAAGATTACGGGTACGAGCAGTACTTC.

The CDR3 DNA reads TGTGCCAGCAGTTTATCGGACACATTCTATGGCTACACCTTC. Protein product: CASSLSDTFYGYTF. The chain has TRBV28 and TRBJ1-2; D is perhaps TRBD1 (5 bases). V lost 1 base, J lost 4 bases, and 10 bases lay in between. CDR3 size: 14 residues. From germline, CDR1 is MDHEN and CDR2 SYDVKM.

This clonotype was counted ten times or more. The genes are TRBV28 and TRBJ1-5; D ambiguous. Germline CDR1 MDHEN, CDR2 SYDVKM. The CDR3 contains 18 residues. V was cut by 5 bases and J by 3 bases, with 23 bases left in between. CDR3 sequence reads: CASSTYVWTESDNQPQHF. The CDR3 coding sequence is TGTGCCAGCAGTACTTACGTGTGGACCGAGAGTGACAATCAGCCCCAGCATTTT.

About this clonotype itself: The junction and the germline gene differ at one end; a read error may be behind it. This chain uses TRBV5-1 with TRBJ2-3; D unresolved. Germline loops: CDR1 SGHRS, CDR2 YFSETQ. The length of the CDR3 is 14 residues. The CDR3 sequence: CASKKAFTTDTQYF. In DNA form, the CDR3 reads TGTGCCAGCAAGAAGGCGTTTACCACAGATACGCAGTATTTT.

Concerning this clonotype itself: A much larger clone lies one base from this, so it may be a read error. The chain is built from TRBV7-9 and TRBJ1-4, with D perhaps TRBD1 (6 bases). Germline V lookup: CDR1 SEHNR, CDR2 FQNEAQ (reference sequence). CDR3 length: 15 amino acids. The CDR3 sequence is CASSLQPRQAEKLLF. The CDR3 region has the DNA TGTGCCAGCAGCCTACAGCCTAGACAGGCTGAAAAACTGCTTTTT.

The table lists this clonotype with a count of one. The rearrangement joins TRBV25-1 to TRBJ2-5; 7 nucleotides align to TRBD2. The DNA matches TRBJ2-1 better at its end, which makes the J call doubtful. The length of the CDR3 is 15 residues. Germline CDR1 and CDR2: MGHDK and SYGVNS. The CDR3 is CASSTGGGLAAEQFF. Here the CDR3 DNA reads TGTGCCAGCAGTACCGGGGGTGGGCTAGCGGCCGAGCAGTTCTTC.

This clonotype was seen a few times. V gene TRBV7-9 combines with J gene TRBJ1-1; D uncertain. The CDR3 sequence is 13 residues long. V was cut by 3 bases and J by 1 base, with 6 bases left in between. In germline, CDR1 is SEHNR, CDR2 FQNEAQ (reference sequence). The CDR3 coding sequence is TGTGCCAGCAGCTTCAAACCGAACACTGAAGCTTTCTTT. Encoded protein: CASSFKPNTEAFF.

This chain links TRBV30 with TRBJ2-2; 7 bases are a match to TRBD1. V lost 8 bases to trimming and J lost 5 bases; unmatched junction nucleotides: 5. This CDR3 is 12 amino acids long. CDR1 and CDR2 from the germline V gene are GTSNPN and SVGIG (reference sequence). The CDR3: CARDRNTGELFF. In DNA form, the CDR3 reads TGTGCCCGGGACAGAAATACCGGGGAGCTGTTTTTT.

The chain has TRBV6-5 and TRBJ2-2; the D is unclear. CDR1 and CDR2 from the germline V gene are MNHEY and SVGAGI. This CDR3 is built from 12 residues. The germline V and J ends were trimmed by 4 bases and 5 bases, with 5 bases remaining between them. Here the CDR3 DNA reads TGTGCCAGCAGTTTCCAGACCGGGGAGCTGTTTTTT. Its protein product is CASSFQTGELFF.